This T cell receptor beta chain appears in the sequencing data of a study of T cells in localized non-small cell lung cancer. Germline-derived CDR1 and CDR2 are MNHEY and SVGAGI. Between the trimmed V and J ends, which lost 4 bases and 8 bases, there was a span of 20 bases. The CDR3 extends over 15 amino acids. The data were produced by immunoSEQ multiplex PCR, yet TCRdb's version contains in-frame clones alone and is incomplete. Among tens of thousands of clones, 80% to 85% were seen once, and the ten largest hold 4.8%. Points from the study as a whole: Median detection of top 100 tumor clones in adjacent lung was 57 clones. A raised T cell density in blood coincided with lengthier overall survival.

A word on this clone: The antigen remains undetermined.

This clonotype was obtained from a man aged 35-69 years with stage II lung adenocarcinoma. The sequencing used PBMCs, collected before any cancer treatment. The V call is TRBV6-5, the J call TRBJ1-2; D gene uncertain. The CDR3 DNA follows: TGTGCCAGCAGTTCGGAAGCCCGAATCACTAGGGGCTACACCTTC. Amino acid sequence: CASSSEARITRGYTF.